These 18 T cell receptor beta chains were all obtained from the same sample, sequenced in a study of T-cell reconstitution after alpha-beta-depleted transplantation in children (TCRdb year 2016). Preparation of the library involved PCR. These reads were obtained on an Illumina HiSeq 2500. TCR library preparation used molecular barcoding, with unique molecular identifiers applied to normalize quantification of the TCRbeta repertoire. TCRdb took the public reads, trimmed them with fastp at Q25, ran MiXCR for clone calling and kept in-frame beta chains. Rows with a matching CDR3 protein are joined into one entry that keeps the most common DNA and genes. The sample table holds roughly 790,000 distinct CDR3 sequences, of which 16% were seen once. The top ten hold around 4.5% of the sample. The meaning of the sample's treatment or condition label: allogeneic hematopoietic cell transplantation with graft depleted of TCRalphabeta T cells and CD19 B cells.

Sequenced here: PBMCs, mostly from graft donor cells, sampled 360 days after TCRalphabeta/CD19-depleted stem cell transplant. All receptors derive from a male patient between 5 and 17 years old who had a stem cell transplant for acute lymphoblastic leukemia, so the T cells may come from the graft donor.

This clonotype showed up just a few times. CDR3 region: CASRYRAVLTPTPQETQYF. The CDR3 nucleotides are TGCGCCAGCCGATACCGGGCTGTCCTCACTCCAACCCCTCAAGAGACCCAGTACTTC. The J gene is TRBJ2-5, the V gene TRBV5-1; D not certain. Germline CDR1 and CDR2: SGHRS and YFSETQ. Trimming removed 7 bases at V and 2 bases at J, with 30 bases between. The CDR3 loop spans 19 amino acids.

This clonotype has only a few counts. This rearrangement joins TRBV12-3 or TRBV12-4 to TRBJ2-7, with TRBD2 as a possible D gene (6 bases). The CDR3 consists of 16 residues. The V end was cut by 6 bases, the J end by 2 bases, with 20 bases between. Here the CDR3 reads CASSRPRDSGTYEQYF. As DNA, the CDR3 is TGTGCCAGCAGCCGACCCCGGGACTCGGGTACCTACGAGCAGTACTTC.

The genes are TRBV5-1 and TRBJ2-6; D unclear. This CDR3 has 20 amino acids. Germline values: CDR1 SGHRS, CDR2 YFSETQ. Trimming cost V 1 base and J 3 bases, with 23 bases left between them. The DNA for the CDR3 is TGCGCCAGCAGCTTGCTTCTAACGGGCAGGCTCTCCGGTGGGGCCAACGTCCTGACTTTC. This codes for CASSLLLTGRLSGGANVLTF.

In DNA, the CDR3 is TGTGCCAGCAGCTTGGGGACTAGCGGGAGATCAGCCAAAAACATTCAGTACTTC. This gives the protein CASSLGTSGRSAKNIQYF. The gene calls are TRBV5-6 and TRBJ2-4; 13 bases are shared with TRBD2. The germline CDR1 and CDR2 sequences are SGHDT and YYEEEE. Trimming took 0 bases from V and 0 from J; bases not matched to a gene: 3. This CDR3 comprises 18 residues.

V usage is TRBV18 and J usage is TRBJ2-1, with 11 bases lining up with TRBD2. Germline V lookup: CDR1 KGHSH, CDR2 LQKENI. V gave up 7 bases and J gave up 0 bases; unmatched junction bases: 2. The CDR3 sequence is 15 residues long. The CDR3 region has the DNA TGTGCCAGCTTACTAGCGGGAGTCTCCTACAATGAGCAGTTCTTC. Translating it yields CASLLAGVSYNEQFF.

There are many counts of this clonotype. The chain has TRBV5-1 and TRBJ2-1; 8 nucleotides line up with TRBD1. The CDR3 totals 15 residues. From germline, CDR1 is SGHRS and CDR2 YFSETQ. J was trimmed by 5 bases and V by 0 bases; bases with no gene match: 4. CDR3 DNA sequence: TGCGCCAGCAGCTTGGAACAGGGGGACCACAATGAGCAGTTCTTC. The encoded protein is CASSLEQGDHNEQFF.

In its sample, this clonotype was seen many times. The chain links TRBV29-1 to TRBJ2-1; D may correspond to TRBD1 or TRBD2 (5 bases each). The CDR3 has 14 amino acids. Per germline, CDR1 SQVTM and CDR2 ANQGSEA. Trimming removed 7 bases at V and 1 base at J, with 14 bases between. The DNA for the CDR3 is TGCAGCGCCCGGGACCCCCTGTCCTACAATGAGCAGTTCTTC. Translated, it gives CSARDPLSYNEQFF.

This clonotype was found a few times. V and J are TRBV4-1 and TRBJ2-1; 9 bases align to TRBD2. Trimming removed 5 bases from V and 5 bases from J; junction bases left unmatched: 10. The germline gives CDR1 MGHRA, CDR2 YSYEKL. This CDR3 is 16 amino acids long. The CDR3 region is CASSGLRGLAHNEQFF. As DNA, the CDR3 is TGCGCCAGCAGCGGTCTGAGGGGACTAGCCCACAATGAGCAGTTCTTC.

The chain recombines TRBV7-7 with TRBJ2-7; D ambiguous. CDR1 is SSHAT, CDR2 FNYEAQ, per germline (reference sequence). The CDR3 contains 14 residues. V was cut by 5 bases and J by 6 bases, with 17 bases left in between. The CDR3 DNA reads TGTGCCAGCAGCCCGAGGCTGGGTGTCGGCGAGCAGTACTTC. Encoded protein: CASSPRLGVGEQYF. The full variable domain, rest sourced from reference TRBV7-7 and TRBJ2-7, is GAGVSQSPRYKVTKRGQDVTLRCDPISSHATLYWYQQALGQGPEFLTYFNYEAQPDKSGLPSDRFSAERPEGSISTLTIQRTEQRDSAMYRCASSPRLGVGEQYFGPGTRLTVT.

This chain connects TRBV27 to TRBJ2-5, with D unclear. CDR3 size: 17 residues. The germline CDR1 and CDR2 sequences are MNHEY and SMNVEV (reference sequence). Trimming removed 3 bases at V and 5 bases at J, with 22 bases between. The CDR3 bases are TGTGCCAGCAGTTTTAGAAAGTGGCCCCTGACCTTGGAGACCCAGTACTTC. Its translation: CASSFRKWPLTLETQYF.

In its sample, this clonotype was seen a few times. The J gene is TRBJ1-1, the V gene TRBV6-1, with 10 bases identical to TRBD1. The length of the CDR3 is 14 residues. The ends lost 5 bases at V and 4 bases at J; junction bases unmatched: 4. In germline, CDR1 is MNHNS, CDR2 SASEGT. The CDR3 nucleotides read TGTGCCAGCAGTAAGGACAGGGGGGGCACTGAAGCTTTCTTT. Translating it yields CASSKDRGGTEAFF.

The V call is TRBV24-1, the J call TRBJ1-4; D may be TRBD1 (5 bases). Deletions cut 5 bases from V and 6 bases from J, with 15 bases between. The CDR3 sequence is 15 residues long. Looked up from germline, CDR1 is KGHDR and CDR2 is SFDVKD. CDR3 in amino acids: CATSAPGLVDEKLFF. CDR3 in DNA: TGTGCCACCAGTGCCCCGGGACTTGTCGATGAAAAACTGTTTTTT.

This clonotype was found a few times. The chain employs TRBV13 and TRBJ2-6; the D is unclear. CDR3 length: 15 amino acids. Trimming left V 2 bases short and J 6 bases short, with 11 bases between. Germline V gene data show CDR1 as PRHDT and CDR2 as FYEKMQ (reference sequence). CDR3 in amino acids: CASSLLLDPANVLTF. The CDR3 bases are TGTGCCAGCAGCTTACTTTTGGACCCGGCCAACGTCCTGACTTTC.

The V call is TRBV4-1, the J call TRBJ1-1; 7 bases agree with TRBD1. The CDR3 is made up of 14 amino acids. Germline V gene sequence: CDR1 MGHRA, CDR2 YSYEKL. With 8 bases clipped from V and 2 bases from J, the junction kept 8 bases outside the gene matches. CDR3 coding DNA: TGCGCCAGCGGGCCGGGACAGACAAACACTGAAGCTTTCTTT. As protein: CASGPGQTNTEAFF.

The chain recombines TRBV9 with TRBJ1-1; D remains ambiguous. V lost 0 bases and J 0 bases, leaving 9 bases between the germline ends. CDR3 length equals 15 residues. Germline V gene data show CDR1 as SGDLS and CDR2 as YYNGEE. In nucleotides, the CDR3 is TGTGCCAGCAGCGTAGACCACCTTATGAACACTGAAGCTTTCTTT. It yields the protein CASSVDHLMNTEAFF.

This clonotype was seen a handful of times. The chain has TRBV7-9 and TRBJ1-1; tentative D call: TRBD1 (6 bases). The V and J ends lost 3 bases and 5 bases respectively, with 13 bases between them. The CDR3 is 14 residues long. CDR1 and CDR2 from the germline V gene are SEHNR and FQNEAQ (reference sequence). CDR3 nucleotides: TGTGCCAGCAGCTTTAGAGGAGGGGGAACTGAAGCTTTCTTT. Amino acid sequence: CASSFRGGGTEAFF.

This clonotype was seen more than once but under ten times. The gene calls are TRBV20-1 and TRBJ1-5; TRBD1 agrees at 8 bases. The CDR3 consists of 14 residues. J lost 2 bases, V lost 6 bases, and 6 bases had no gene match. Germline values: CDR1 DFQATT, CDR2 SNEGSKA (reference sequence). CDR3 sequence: CSAGDRRRNQPQHF. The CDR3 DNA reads TGCAGTGCAGGGGACAGGAGACGCAATCAGCCCCAGCATTTT.

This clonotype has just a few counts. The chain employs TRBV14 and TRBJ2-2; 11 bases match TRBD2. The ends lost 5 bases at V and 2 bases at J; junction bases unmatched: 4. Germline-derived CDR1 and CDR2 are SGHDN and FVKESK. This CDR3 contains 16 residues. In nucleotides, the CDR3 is TGTGCCAGCAGCAGAGGGACTAGCGGTAACACCGGGGAGCTGTTTTTT. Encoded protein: CASSRGTSGNTGELFF.